A single sample gave rise to the 25 T cell receptor beta chains below, sequenced in a study of blood T cell repertoires in COVID-19. Using immunoSEQ multiplex PCR, the repertoire was profiled, and TCRdb retains in-frame clones only, with some absent. Among about 280,000 clones listed, 85% were seen once. Sequencing input: PBMCs or T cells enriched from blood (not recorded which). These receptor sequences come from a woman aged 45-65 years who had recovered from COVID-19.

This clone appeared once. This sequence joins TRBV19 and TRBJ2-3; 12 bases fit TRBD2. This CDR3 is built from 16 residues. J lost 2 bases, V lost 1 base, and 1 base had no gene match. Germline assignment: CDR1 LNHDA and CDR2 SQIVND (reference sequence). This CDR3 is CASSIGTSGNTDTQYF. CDR3 nucleotide sequence: TGTGCCAGTAGTATAGGGACTAGCGGGAACACAGATACGCAGTATTTT.

This clone was observed a few times. The chain combines TRBV18 with TRBJ2-1, with D perhaps matching TRBD2 (6 bases). This CDR3 has 16 residues. CDR1 is KGHSH and CDR2 is LQKENI in the germline V gene. The ends were cut back, 0 bases at V and 8 bases at J, with 17 bases in the middle. This chain's CDR3 is CASSPPFRRLEDEQFF. As DNA, the CDR3 is TGTGCCAGCTCACCACCCTTCCGCCGACTAGAAGATGAGCAGTTCTTC. The whole variable domain, filled in from reference TRBV18 and TRBJ2-1, reads NAGVMQNPRHLVRRRGQEARLRCSPMKGHSHVYWYRQLPEEGLKFMVYLQKENIIDESGMPKERFSAEFPKEGPSILRIQQVVRGDSAAYFCASSPPFRRLEDEQFFGPGTRLTVL.

The table lists this clone with a count of one. The chain has TRBV30 and TRBJ1-1; a weak D match, TRBD1 (5 bases). The CDR3 spans 13 residues. Germline-derived CDR1 and CDR2 are GTSNPN and SVGIG (reference sequence). Trimming left V 2 bases short and J 1 base short, with 8 bases between. The CDR3 protein is CAWSRTGNTEAFF. As DNA, the CDR3 is TGTGCCTGGAGTCGAACAGGGAACACTGAAGCTTTCTTT.

This clone was observed a few times. The CDR3 DNA sequence: TGTGCCAGTAGGGACTTGGGGGGGCGTAGCAATCAGCCCCAGCATTTT. Protein: CASRDLGGRSNQPQHF. The chain is built from TRBV19 and TRBJ1-5, with a weak D call TRBD1 (6 bases). The germline V and J ends were trimmed by 6 bases and 0 bases, with 15 bases remaining between them. Germline values: CDR1 LNHDA, CDR2 SQIVND (reference sequence). The CDR3 length is 16 residues.

The gene calls are TRBV2 and TRBJ2-1; the match to TRBD2 covers 10 bases. Germline CDR1 and CDR2: SNHLY and FYNNEI. The CDR3 has 15 amino acids. Trimming took 5 bases from V and 5 from J; bases not matched to a gene: 6. In nucleotides, the CDR3 is TGTGCCAGCAGTCAGACTAGCGGGCGGAACAATGAGCAGTTCTTC. Translation: CASSQTSGRNNEQFF. Based on the CDR3 plus reference TRBV2 and TRBJ2-1, the full variable domain is EPEVTQTPSHQVTQMGQEVILRCVPISNHLYFYWYRQILGQKVEFLVSFYNNEISEKSEIFDDQFSVERPDGSNFTLKIRSTKLEDSAMYFCASSQTSGRNNEQFFGPGTRLTVL.

CDR3 nucleotide sequence: TGCAGTGCTAGTCTGCGGGGGGGCACAGATACGCAGTATTTT. Protein: CSASLRGGTDTQYF. V usage is TRBV20-1 and J usage is TRBJ2-3; 8 positions match TRBD2. The germline gives CDR1 DFQATT, CDR2 SNEGSKA (reference sequence). The CDR3 is 14 amino acids. After removal of 3 bases from V and 1 base from J, the junction contained 3 bases not matched to a gene.

V usage is TRBV9 and J usage is TRBJ1-2; D is ambiguous. V was clipped by 0 bases and J by 3 bases, with 21 bases between them. The germline gives CDR1 SGDLS, CDR2 YYNGEE. CDR3 size: 18 residues. CDR3 in amino acids: CASSVGAATGSSDYGYTF. The DNA for the CDR3 is TGTGCCAGCAGCGTAGGGGCGGCGACGGGGTCTAGTGACTATGGCTACACCTTC.

CDR3 amino acids: CASSPRGAGVQETQYF. In nucleotides, the CDR3 is TGTGCCAGCTCACCACGGGGAGCGGGGGTGCAAGAGACCCAGTACTTC. This sequence joins TRBV18 and TRBJ2-5, with 8 bases aligning to TRBD2. Germline CDR1 is KGHSH and CDR2 is LQKENI. This CDR3 contains 16 residues. J gave up 2 bases and V 1 base, and 6 bases lay outside the gene matches.

J is TRBJ1-1 and V is TRBV5-1; D gene unclear. Per the germline V gene, CDR1 is SGHRS and CDR2 is YFSETQ. Trimming pared 2 bases from V and 0 bases from J, leaving 14 bases between. The CDR3 is 16 amino acids. The CDR3 sequence is CASSLGSQAMNTEAFF. The CDR3 nucleotides are TGCGCCAGCAGCTTAGGGAGCCAGGCAATGAACACTGAAGCTTTCTTT.

The CDR3 DNA follows: TGTGCCAGCAGTGATCCGGGGGGCAGGACTGAAGCTTTCTTT. This encodes CASSDPGGRTEAFF. The chain is built from TRBV2 and TRBJ1-1; maybe TRBD1 (6 bases). This CDR3 has 14 amino acids. V was pared by 3 bases and J by 5 bases, with 13 bases between. Germline V CDR1 and CDR2: SNHLY, FYNNEI.

This clone was detected once. Here the CDR3 DNA reads TGTGCCATCAGTGAGTCAGGAGTTGGTAATTCACCCCTCCACTTT. This encodes CAISESGVGNSPLHF. This rearrangement joins TRBV10-3 to TRBJ1-6; no definite D call. The CDR3 contains 15 residues. The V gene lost 0 bases and the J gene lost 6 bases, with 9 bases spanning the gap. Germline-derived CDR1 and CDR2 are ENHRY and SYGVKD.

The chain carries TRBV30 and TRBJ1-2, with D possibly matching TRBD1 (6 bases). The CDR3 has 14 amino acids. The germline CDR1 and CDR2 sequences are GTSNPN and SVGIG (reference sequence). V gave up 2 bases and J gave up 6 bases, with 16 bases separating them. The CDR3 spells CAWSTGSMMNGYTF. The CDR3 DNA reads TGTGCCTGGAGTACAGGGTCTATGATGAATGGCTACACCTTC.

The V call is TRBV3-1 (or the pseudogene TRBV3-2), the J call TRBJ2-3; possibly TRBD1 for D (5 bases). Germline values: CDR1 LGHDT, CDR2 YNNKEL (reference sequence). This CDR3 contains 15 residues. With 0 bases removed from V and 6 bases from J, the gap between germline ends came to 13 bases. The CDR3 here is CASSQDSRAGDTQYF. In DNA form, the CDR3 reads TGTGCCAGCAGCCAAGATAGTCGGGCAGGGGATACGCAGTATTTT.

V gene TRBV18 combines with J gene TRBJ1-2; no definite D call. The CDR3 is made up of 13 amino acids. V gave up 3 bases and J gave up 8 bases, with 13 bases separating them. The germline gives CDR1 KGHSH, CDR2 LQKENI. The DNA for the CDR3 is TGTGCCAGCTCACCCGGGAGAGCCAGGGGCTACACCTTC. It codes for CASSPGRARGYTF.

This sequence joins TRBV12-3 or TRBV12-4 and TRBJ1-2; D call uncertain. Trimming took 8 bases from V and 4 from J, leaving 11 bases between them. This CDR3 comprises 12 residues. Here the CDR3 reads CASSSSFYGYTF. CDR3 sequence (DNA): TGTGCCAGCTCTTCTTCTTTCTATGGCTACACCTTC.

This clone was seen a single time. The genes are TRBV2 and TRBJ2-7; 11 bases match TRBD2. This CDR3 contains 13 residues. Germline V lookup: CDR1 SNHLY, CDR2 FYNNEI. Losses at the gene ends were 8 bases for V and 6 bases for J; bases not matched to a gene: 6. The DNA for the CDR3 is TGTGCCAGCCAACTAGCGGGAGTCGGCGAGCAGTACTTC. The encoded protein is CASQLAGVGEQYF.

The count of this clone is one. The chain uses TRBV4-3 and TRBJ2-7, with a weak D call TRBD2 (6 bases). Germline V gene sequence: CDR1 LGHNA, CDR2 YSLEER. The CDR3 covers 18 residues. Trimming took 1 base from V and 3 from J, leaving 22 bases between them. CDR3 coding DNA: TGCGCCAGCAGCCAAGGAGCCAATTTACCGGGACTTTACTACGAGCAGTACTTC. This encodes CASSQGANLPGLYYEQYF.

The chain links TRBV27 to TRBJ2-7, with 7 bases fitting TRBD2. Germline V lookup: CDR1 MNHEY, CDR2 SMNVEV (reference sequence). V lost 4 bases and J lost 7; bases outside the gene matches: 7. CDR3 length: 13 amino acids. The chain's CDR3 is CASSWSRGREQYF. CDR3 in DNA: TGTGCCAGCAGTTGGTCGCGGGGGAGAGAGCAGTACTTC.

This chain links TRBV24-1 with TRBJ2-4, with TRBD1 identical over 8 bases. With V trimmed by 2 bases and J by 4 bases, 6 bases remained unmatched. Germline lookup yields CDR1 KGHDR and CDR2 SFDVKD. The CDR3 sequence is 16 residues long. CDR3: CATSDSGQEKKNIQYF. The CDR3, as DNA: TGTGCCACCAGTGATTCGGGACAGGAGAAAAAAAACATTCAGTACTTC.

This clone was detected a few times. The chain uses TRBV2 and TRBJ1-5; TRBD1 aligns across 7 bases. Germline values: CDR1 SNHLY, CDR2 FYNNEI. Trimming cost V 2 bases and J 6 bases; bases outside gene matches: 7. The CDR3 consists of 15 residues. Here the CDR3 reads CASSELGGEGQPQHF. CDR3 DNA sequence: TGTGCCAGCAGTGAACTAGGGGGCGAAGGTCAGCCCCAGCATTTT.

The chain joins TRBV5-4 to TRBJ1-1, with a tentative D call TRBD1 (5 bases). V was cut by 7 bases and J by 8 bases, with 21 bases left in between. Germline values: CDR1 SGHNT, CDR2 YYREEE (reference sequence). The CDR3 loop spans 14 amino acids. CDR3 amino acids: CASRSDQPRGEAFF. In nucleotides, the CDR3 is TGTGCCAGCCGATCGGACCAACCACGGGGGGAAGCTTTCTTT.

The chain couples TRBV29-1 to TRBJ2-2; 10 bases are a match to TRBD2. This CDR3 comprises 14 residues. Germline CDR1 and CDR2: SQVTM and ANQGSEA. Trimming cost V 6 bases and J 7 bases; bases outside gene matches: 8. The CDR3 bases are TGCAGCGTGAGAGCGGGAGGGCGAAACGGGGAGCTGTTTTTT. This codes for CSVRAGGRNGELFF.

J is TRBJ2-6 and V is TRBV7-2; D perhaps matches TRBD2 (5 bases). This CDR3 is built from 17 residues. Germline CDR1 is SGHTA and CDR2 is FQGNSA. V was shortened by 5 bases and J by 0 bases, with 14 bases between the two germline ends. The CDR3, as DNA: TGTGCCAGCAGCAACGGTGGAGCGGCCTCTGGGGCCAACGTCCTGACTTTC. Protein: CASSNGGAASGANVLTF.

The chain has TRBV19 and TRBJ1-2, with 7 positions matching TRBD1. CDR1 is LNHDA, CDR2 SQIVND, per germline (reference sequence). The CDR3 spans 15 residues. After removal of 3 bases from V and 4 bases from J, the junction contained 8 bases not matched to a gene. The CDR3 DNA is TGTGCCAGTAGTATTAGTGGGACAGTGGGCTATGGCTACACCTTC. Its translation: CASSISGTVGYGYTF.

The V and J genes are TRBV20-1 and TRBJ2-7, with D maybe TRBD1 (6 bases). The CDR3 totals 12 residues. The germline gives CDR1 DFQATT, CDR2 SNEGSKA (reference sequence). The germline V and J ends were trimmed by 3 bases and 6 bases, with 12 bases remaining between them. The CDR3 DNA sequence: TGCAGTGCTAGTGACACAGGGTCCGAGCAGTACTTC. This gives the protein CSASDTGSEQYF.